One and the same sample provided the 22 T cell receptor beta chains below, sequenced in a study of response to subunit inactivated influenza vaccine. From the RT-PCR reads, TCRdb called clonotypes with MiXCR, one entry per CDR3 protein. This sample yields 710,000 or so distinct CDR3 sequences, of which around a sixth are seen a single time; around 10% belongs to the top ten. The sample in question was PBMCs from blood, obtained 12 days after vaccination. The receptors shown here come from a man aged 50-59 years who received an inactivated influenza vaccine.

J is TRBJ2-1 and V is TRBV29-1, with TRBD1 identical over 9 bases. The CDR3 consists of 13 residues. J lost 5 bases, V lost 5 bases, and 4 bases had no gene match. Germline V gene data show CDR1 as SQVTM and CDR2 as ANQGSEA. The CDR3 loop reads CSVWGQGHNEQFF. The CDR3 DNA sequence: TGCAGCGTTTGGGGACAGGGTCACAATGAGCAGTTCTTC.

The CDR3: CASSPTGTVSYEQYF. For the CDR3, the DNA is TGCGCCAGCAGCCCAACCGGGACAGTGAGTTACGAGCAGTACTTC. The chain links TRBV5-1 to TRBJ2-7; the match to TRBD1 covers 7 bases. This CDR3 has 15 residues. Germline V lookup: CDR1 SGHRS, CDR2 YFSETQ. The V gene end was trimmed by 4 bases and the J gene end by 4 bases; junction bases not matched to a gene: 11.

This clonotype was seen many times. V gene TRBV7-6 combines with J gene TRBJ1-2; D call uncertain. V was trimmed by 0 bases and J by 4 bases, leaving 6 bases between them. The CDR3 covers 13 residues. Germline values: CDR1 SGHVS, CDR2 FNYEAQ. The CDR3 reads CASSLADGYGYTF. The CDR3 nucleotides read TGTGCCAGCAGCTTAGCCGACGGCTATGGCTACACCTTC.

This chain joins TRBV29-1 and TRBJ2-1; TRBD2 might be the D (5 bases). V lost 2 bases and J lost 0, with 11 bases in between. CDR3 length equals 15 residues. The germline V gene encodes CDR1 SQVTM and CDR2 ANQGSEA. As DNA, the CDR3 is TGCAGCGTTGAATCGTCGGGAAACTCCTACAATGAGCAGTTCTTC. Amino acids: CSVESSGNSYNEQFF.

The sample holds a few counts of this clonotype. The genes are TRBV7-9 and TRBJ1-1; the D is unclear. The CDR3 runs to 12 residues. From germline, CDR1 is SEHNR and CDR2 FQNEAQ (reference sequence). V lost 6 bases to trimming and J lost 6 bases, with 11 bases between them. For the CDR3, the DNA is TGTGCCAGCAGTTACAGTGTGTCTGAAGCTTTCTTT. This gives the protein CASSYSVSEAFF.

The rearrangement links TRBV6-2 or TRBV6-3 to TRBJ2-7, with 11 bases that match TRBD1. Germline values: CDR1 MNHEY, CDR2 SVGEGT. The CDR3 is 15 amino acids. V lost 6 bases to trimming and J lost 2 bases; unmatched junction nucleotides: 6. CDR3 sequence reads: CASSLVDRGPYEQYF. The CDR3 DNA reads as TGTGCCAGCAGCCTTGTGGACAGGGGGCCCTACGAGCAGTACTTC.

The V gene is TRBV6-2 or TRBV6-3, the J gene TRBJ2-5, with D possibly TRBD2 on 5 matching bases. CDR1 and CDR2 from the germline V gene are MNHEY and SVGEGT. The CDR3 runs to 14 residues. With 6 bases removed from V and 5 bases from J, the gap between germline ends came to 16 bases. The DNA for the CDR3 is TGTGCCAGCAGGGACGGCGGGCCCCCGGAGACCCAGTACTTC. Translating gives CASRDGGPPETQYF.

Ten or more counts support this clonotype. The chain links TRBV29-1 to TRBJ2-7; 7 bases agree with TRBD1. V was pared by 1 base and J by 3 bases, with 9 bases of the junction left unmatched. Germline V gene lookup returns CDR1 SQVTM and CDR2 ANQGSEA. This CDR3 has 15 residues. DNA of the CDR3: TGCAGCGTTGAAGGCCTCAGACAGGGCGTCTACGAGCAGTACTTC. Its translation: CSVEGLRQGVYEQYF.

This clonotype showed up many times. V gene TRBV20-1 combines with J gene TRBJ2-7; D perhaps matches TRBD1 (6 bases). Per the germline V gene, CDR1 is DFQATT and CDR2 is SNEGSKA (reference sequence). Trimming took off 2 bases at V and 3 bases at J, with 17 bases between the two ends. The CDR3 loop spans 15 amino acids. As DNA, the CDR3 is TGCAGTGCTAGACCCACCACAGGGTTTAGCTACGAGCAGTACTTC. Amino acid sequence: CSARPTTGFSYEQYF.

There are a few counts of this clonotype. The rearrangement joins TRBV20-1 to TRBJ2-3, with D perhaps matching TRBD1 (6 bases). Germline V gene data show CDR1 as DFQATT and CDR2 as SNEGSKA (reference sequence). V lost 5 bases and J 7 bases, leaving 19 bases between the germline ends. The CDR3 has 14 residues. The CDR3 spells CSADMDQGYNTQYF. CDR3 bases: TGCAGTGCTGATATGGATCAGGGGTACAATACGCAGTATTTT.

The gene calls are TRBV4-3 and TRBJ2-2; D is uncertain. Trimming left V 2 bases short and J 2 bases short, with 12 bases between. The CDR3 loop spans 16 amino acids. Germline V CDR1 and CDR2: LGHNA, YSLEER. The CDR3 nucleotides read TGCGCCAGCAGCCAATATCTAGAGGCTAACACCGGGGAGCTGTTTTTT. This translates into CASSQYLEANTGELFF.

V usage is TRBV4-3 and J usage is TRBJ1-2; 8 positions agree with TRBD1. Trimming took 0 bases from V and 6 from J; bases not matched to a gene: 6. Germline CDR1 reads LGHNA; CDR2 reads YSLEER. The CDR3 length is 15 residues. CDR3 protein: CASSQDYGQGNGYTF. Here the CDR3 DNA reads TGCGCCAGCAGCCAAGATTATGGACAGGGTAATGGCTACACCTTC.

This clonotype was observed a few times. The rearrangement joins TRBV6-5 to TRBJ1-5; 7 bases agree with TRBD1. The V gene end was trimmed by 4 bases and the J gene end by 0 bases; junction bases not matched to a gene: 3. CDR1 is MNHEY, CDR2 SVGAGI, per germline. The CDR3 length is 15 residues. This CDR3 reads CASSSGTDSNQPQHF. In DNA, the CDR3 is TGTGCCAGCAGTTCCGGGACAGATAGCAATCAGCCCCAGCATTTT.

This sequence joins TRBV7-9 and TRBJ2-7, with D uncertain. V was trimmed by 4 bases and J by 2 bases, leaving 6 bases between them. This CDR3 is 12 amino acids long. Germline values: CDR1 SEHNR, CDR2 FQNEAQ (reference sequence). For the CDR3, the DNA is TGTGCCAGCAGCTCGAATGCCTACGAGCAGTACTTC. Protein product: CASSSNAYEQYF.

There are a few counts of this clonotype. The chain uses TRBV7-9 and TRBJ2-1; 8 bases match TRBD2. Germline assignment: CDR1 SEHNR and CDR2 FQNEAQ (reference sequence). V shed 6 bases, J shed 7 bases, and the junction held 11 bases outside the gene matches. CDR3 size: 15 residues. The CDR3 DNA follows: TGTGCCAGCAGTAACCTCGGGAGGGATCTTAATGAGCAGTTCTTC. This codes for CASSNLGRDLNEQFF.

This clonotype was counted only a few times. The V call is TRBV5-1, the J call TRBJ2-7, with 8 bases fitting TRBD1. The CDR3 spans 15 residues. V lost 4 bases to trimming and J lost 5 bases; unmatched junction nucleotides: 11. The germline gives CDR1 SGHRS, CDR2 YFSETQ. CDR3 sequence reads: CASSLGTGLGDEQYF. Here the CDR3 DNA reads TGCGCCAGCAGCCTGGGGACAGGCCTTGGTGACGAGCAGTACTTC. Based on the CDR3 plus reference TRBV5-1 and TRBJ2-7, the full variable domain is KAGVTQTPRYLIKTRGQQVTLSCSPISGHRSVSWYQQTPGQGLQFLFEYFSETQRNKGNFPGRFSGRQFSNSRSEMNVSTLELGDSALYLCASSLGTGLGDEQYFGPGTRLTVT.

This clonotype was observed at least ten times. The chain employs TRBV9 and TRBJ2-2, with a possible D match to TRBD1 (5 bases). The CDR3 has 14 amino acids. Trimming cost V 4 bases and J 2 bases, with 9 bases left between them. Looked up from germline, CDR1 is SGDLS and CDR2 is YYNGEE. DNA of the CDR3: TGTGCCAGCAGCTCCGGACACAACACCGGGGAGCTGTTTTTT. Amino acid sequence: CASSSGHNTGELFF.

This clonotype was observed a few times. V usage is TRBV7-2 and J usage is TRBJ2-3; D ambiguous. This CDR3 is 14 amino acids long. Germline lookup yields CDR1 SGHTA and CDR2 FQGNSA. V was shortened by 2 bases and J by 1 base, with 7 bases between the two germline ends. The CDR3 protein is CASSLLVRTDTQYF. CDR3 bases: TGTGCCAGCAGCTTACTAGTCCGCACAGATACGCAGTATTTT.

V usage is TRBV27 and J usage is TRBJ1-1, with D maybe TRBD1 (5 bases). Trimming took 5 bases from V and 0 from J, leaving 10 bases between them. This CDR3 has 14 amino acids. Germline V gives CDR1 MNHEY, CDR2 SMNVEV (reference sequence). The CDR3 DNA sequence: TGTGCCAGCAGTCCCCCGGGGCTGAACACTGAAGCTTTCTTT. It codes for CASSPPGLNTEAFF.

This chain connects TRBV25-1 to TRBJ2-5; perhaps TRBD1 as D (8 bases). The CDR3 runs to 15 residues. Deletions cut 1 base from V and 4 bases from J, with 13 bases between. Germline V gives CDR1 MGHDK, CDR2 SYGVNS. CDR3 region: CASSESYRGGETQYF. For the CDR3, the DNA is TGTGCCAGCAGTGAATCCTACAGGGGGGGAGAGACCCAGTACTTC.

This clonotype was counted a few times. The chain links TRBV20-1 to TRBJ2-3; 10 positions match TRBD2. This CDR3 has 17 amino acids. Germline V gene data show CDR1 as DFQATT and CDR2 as SNEGSKA (reference sequence). Trimming removed 5 bases from V and 0 bases from J; junction bases left unmatched: 11. The CDR3 region has the DNA TGCAGTGCTCAGCTAGCGGGAGCATCCCTTAGCACAGATACGCAGTATTTT. This codes for CSAQLAGASLSTDTQYF.

This sequence joins TRBV7-9 and TRBJ1-2, with 8 bases identical to TRBD1. Trimming at V came to 1 base and at J to 7 bases, leaving 5 bases not matched to a gene. Germline V lookup: CDR1 SEHNR, CDR2 FQNEAQ (reference sequence). The CDR3 spans 14 residues. The CDR3 bases are TGTGCCAGCAGCTTAGGACAGGGGTCCGGTGGCTACACCTTC. It codes for CASSLGQGSGGYTF.